These 27 T cell receptor beta chains originate from one sample sequenced in a study of control samples from healthy donors and cancer patients. Data came from immunoSEQ multiplex PCR; TCRdb stores just in-frame clones and leaves some out. The sample contains some 150,000 clones, 96% of which appear only once. Sequenced: blood. Receptor source: a woman in her twenties or thirties in good health.

V gene TRBV7-3 combines with J gene TRBJ1-3; 10 bases align to TRBD1. After removal of 4 bases from V and 2 bases from J, the junction contained 2 bases not matched to a gene. The CDR3 spans 15 residues. CDR1 and CDR2 from the germline V gene are SGHTA and FQGTGA. The CDR3 DNA reads TGTGCCAGCAGCTCGGACAGGGGGGCTGGAAACACCATATATTTT. Its translation is CASSSDRGAGNTIYF.

The V call is TRBV7-8, the J call TRBJ2-3, with D unresolved. Trimming pared 0 bases from V and 2 bases from J, leaving 3 bases between. CDR3 length: 13 amino acids. Germline CDR1 and CDR2: SGHVS and FQNEAQ. CDR3 residues: CASSLALTDTQYF. CDR3 in DNA: TGTGCCAGCAGCTTAGCGCTCACAGATACGCAGTATTTT.

V and J are TRBV18 and TRBJ1-6, with 9 bases identical to TRBD1. Germline CDR1 and CDR2: KGHSH and LQKENI. Unmatched junction bases numbered 6, after V lost 6 bases and J lost 6 bases. The CDR3 runs to 15 residues. CDR3 residues: CASSGQGPPNSPLHF. In nucleotides, the CDR3 is TGTGCCAGCTCGGGACAGGGCCCTCCTAATTCACCCCTCCACTTT.

Regarding this clone: The same CDR3 arises from other DNA sequences in this sample as well. V gene TRBV27 combines with J gene TRBJ2-1; perhaps TRBD1 as D (5 bases). The CDR3 runs to 11 residues. V was shortened by 4 bases and J by 7 bases, with 5 bases between the two germline ends. The germline V gene encodes CDR1 MNHEY and CDR2 SMNVEV (reference sequence). The CDR3 coding sequence is TGTGCCAGCAGTTCAGGGAATGAGCAGTTCTTC. Encoded protein: CASSSGNEQFF.

The CDR3 sequence: CASSRSLGTGGHTEAFF. In DNA, the CDR3 is TGCGCCAGCAGCCGATCCCTTGGGACAGGGGGACACACTGAAGCTTTCTTT. The gene calls are TRBV5-1 and TRBJ1-1; 11 bases are shared with TRBD1. The ends lost 4 bases at V and 3 bases at J; junction bases unmatched: 11. In germline, CDR1 is SGHRS, CDR2 YFSETQ. This CDR3 contains 17 residues.

The chain has TRBV9 and TRBJ2-3; 14 bases are a match to TRBD2. Per germline, CDR1 SGDLS and CDR2 YYNGEE. The trim removed 3 bases at V and 6 bases at J, leaving 3 bases unmatched. The CDR3 sequence is 15 residues long. The CDR3: CASSGLAGGPDTQYF. The CDR3 DNA is TGTGCCAGCAGCGGACTAGCGGGAGGGCCGGATACGCAGTATTTT.

This clone was seen once. A read error may produce the germline difference seen at one junction end. The gene calls are TRBV7-9 and TRBJ2-1; a weak D match, TRBD1 (6 bases). The CDR3 is made up of 15 amino acids. The germline V gene encodes CDR1 SEHNR and CDR2 FQNEAQ (reference sequence). CDR3 DNA: TGTGCCAGCAGCTTCCTCAGGGGCTCCCACAATGAGCAGTTCTTC. Amino acid sequence: CASSFLRGSHNEQFF.

CDR3 DNA: TGTGCCAGTAGTATGGGTGGGACCTACAATGAGCAGTTCTTC. Translated, it gives CASSMGGTYNEQFF. The chain employs TRBV19 and TRBJ2-1; no clear D. The CDR3 has 14 residues. Germline V gene data show CDR1 as LNHDA and CDR2 as SQIVND (reference sequence). Trimming pared 3 bases from V and 2 bases from J, leaving 8 bases between. Full variable domain (outside the CDR3, taken from reference TRBV19 and TRBJ2-1): DGGITQSPKYLFRKEGQNVTLSCEQNLNHDAMYWYRQDPGQGLRLIYYSQIVNDFQKGDIAEGYSVSREKKESFPLTVTSAQKNPTAFYLCASSMGGTYNEQFFGPGTRLTVL.

This chain joins TRBV27 and TRBJ2-3; a possible D gene is TRBD2 (6 bases). The CDR3 is 15 residues long. V lost 4 bases, J lost 4 bases, and 15 bases lay in between. CDR1 is MNHEY, CDR2 SMNVEV, per germline (reference sequence). CDR3 region: CASSSSWRGADTQYF. The CDR3 DNA is TGTGCCAGCAGTTCCTCGTGGAGGGGAGCAGATACGCAGTATTTT.

The chain employs TRBV28 and TRBJ2-2, with a weak D call TRBD1 (6 bases). Trimming took off 2 bases at V and 4 bases at J, with 11 bases between the two ends. The CDR3 length is 15 residues. The V gene's germline CDR1 is MDHEN and CDR2 SYDVKM. In nucleotides, the CDR3 is TGTGCCAGCAGTTTAGGGACACCGGTCACCGGGGAGCTGTTTTTT. As protein: CASSLGTPVTGELFF. Combining the CDR3 with reference TRBV28 and TRBJ2-2 gives the whole variable domain DVKVTQSSRYLVKRTGEKVFLECVQDMDHENMFWYRQDPGLGLRLIYFSYDVKMKEKGDIPEGYSVSREKKERFSLILESASTNQTSMYLCASSLGTPVTGELFFGEGSRLTVL.

This clone has only one observation. J is TRBJ2-7 and V is TRBV6-5; D is possibly TRBD2 (7 bases). The germline CDR1 and CDR2 sequences are MNHEY and SVGAGI. The V end lost 6 bases, the J end lost 5 bases, and 17 bases lay between the germline ends. This CDR3 is built from 14 residues. CDR3 bases: TGTGCCAGCAGGGGGGACAAGGGAGGGGACGAGCAGTACTTC. The encoded protein is CASRGDKGGDEQYF.

This clone was observed a single time. The chain uses TRBV18 and TRBJ2-1, with D tentatively TRBD1 or TRBD2 (5 bases each). This CDR3 region has 17 residues. CDR1 KGHSH and CDR2 LQKENI come from the germline V gene. With 3 bases removed from V and 0 bases from J, the gap between germline ends came to 15 bases. CDR3 nucleotides: TGTGCCAGCTCACCGGGGGAGTCGGGGAACTCCTACAATGAGCAGTTCTTC. Amino acid sequence: CASSPGESGNSYNEQFF.

The chain carries TRBV11-2 and TRBJ1-5; 7 nucleotides line up with TRBD1. CDR1 SGHAT and CDR2 FQNNGV come from the germline V gene. The V segment lost 2 bases and the J segment 1 base; nucleotides outside the gene matches: 2. The CDR3 spans 15 residues. In DNA form, the CDR3 reads TGTGCCAGCAGCTTATACAGGGGAAGCAATCAGCCCCAGCATTTT. Translating it yields CASSLYRGSNQPQHF.

This chain connects TRBV28 to TRBJ2-7; TRBD1 matches 7 bases. The germline V gene has CDR1 MDHEN and CDR2 SYDVKM. This CDR3 is 14 amino acids long. The J segment lost 6 bases and the V segment lost 3 bases, leaving 8 bases of the junction unmatched. The DNA for the CDR3 is TGTGCCAGCAGTTTGCCAGGACAGGTCGTCGAGCAGTACTTC. Its protein product is CASSLPGQVVEQYF.

The V and J genes are TRBV28 and TRBJ2-7; D unresolved. V was trimmed by 5 bases and J by 2 bases, leaving 22 bases between them. This CDR3 spans 17 amino acids. The germline V gene has CDR1 MDHEN and CDR2 SYDVKM. CDR3 sequence reads: CASSLRGSRLQTYEQYF. In nucleotides, the CDR3 is TGTGCCAGCAGTCTCAGAGGATCTAGACTTCAAACCTACGAGCAGTACTTC. Based on the CDR3 plus reference TRBV28 and TRBJ2-7, the full variable domain is DVKVTQSSRYLVKRTGEKVFLECVQDMDHENMFWYRQDPGLGLRLIYFSYDVKMKEKGDIPEGYSVSREKKERFSLILESASTNQTSMYLCASSLRGSRLQTYEQYFGPGTRLTVT.

The chain's CDR3 is CASTHTSGGSDEQFF. The CDR3 bases are TGTGCCAGTACCCACACTAGCGGGGGGTCTGATGAGCAGTTCTTC. The chain joins TRBV19 to TRBJ2-1, with TRBD2 matching 12 bases. With V trimmed by 7 bases and J by 8 bases, 9 bases remained unmatched. Germline loops: CDR1 LNHDA, CDR2 SQIVND (reference sequence). CDR3 length: 15 residues. Based on the CDR3 plus reference TRBV19 and TRBJ2-1, the full variable domain is DGGITQSPKYLFRKEGQNVTLSCEQNLNHDAMYWYRQDPGQGLRLIYYSQIVNDFQKGDIAEGYSVSREKKESFPLTVTSAQKNPTAFYLCASTHTSGGSDEQFFGPGTRLTVL.

This chain uses TRBV20-1 with TRBJ2-1, with 10 nucleotides matching TRBD2. This CDR3 is 15 amino acids long. Germline V lookup: CDR1 DFQATT, CDR2 SNEGSKA (reference sequence). V trimming: 3 bases; J trimming: 5 bases; junction bases outside the gene matches: 7. This chain's CDR3 is CSASGRTSGHNEQFF. The CDR3 coding sequence is TGCAGTGCTAGTGGCCGGACTAGCGGCCACAATGAGCAGTTCTTC.

The J gene is TRBJ2-7, the V gene TRBV11-1, with TRBD1 matching 9 bases. Germline-derived CDR1 and CDR2 are SGHAT and FQDESV (reference sequence). The V segment lost 1 base and the J segment 5 bases; nucleotides outside the gene matches: 3. This CDR3 is built from 14 residues. CDR3 amino acids: CASSLGGTGHEQYF. The CDR3 region has the DNA TGTGCCAGCAGCTTAGGAGGGACAGGGCACGAGCAGTACTTC.

This sequence joins TRBV28 and TRBJ1-2, with a tentative D call TRBD1 (5 bases). The CDR3 runs to 13 residues. The V end lost 3 bases, the J end lost 4 bases, and 9 bases lay between the germline ends. Germline V gene data show CDR1 as MDHEN and CDR2 as SYDVKM. The chain's CDR3 is CASSFRGGYGYTF. DNA of the CDR3: TGTGCCAGCAGTTTTAGGGGCGGCTATGGCTACACCTTC.

The chain is built from TRBV3-1 (or the pseudogene TRBV3-2) and TRBJ2-2, with TRBD1 matching 8 bases. Germline values: CDR1 LGHDT, CDR2 YNNKEL (reference sequence). V shed 2 bases and J 5 bases; nucleotides not matched to a gene: 7. The CDR3 covers 16 residues. The CDR3 sequence is CASSQIRTGKTGELFF. CDR3 sequence (DNA): TGTGCCAGCAGCCAAATACGGACAGGGAAGACCGGGGAGCTGTTTTTT.

This chain links TRBV29-1 with TRBJ2-7; 7 nucleotides agree with TRBD1. Germline assignment: CDR1 SQVTM and CDR2 ANQGSEA. The CDR3 is 13 residues long. V shed 6 bases, J shed 4 bases, and the junction held 9 bases outside the gene matches. This CDR3 is CSVRDSLRYEQYF. CDR3 DNA sequence: TGCAGCGTCAGGGACAGCTTGAGGTACGAGCAGTACTTC.

This sequence joins TRBV5-4 and TRBJ1-1; D unclear. The germline CDR1 and CDR2 sequences are SGHNT and YYREEE (reference sequence). The CDR3 contains 13 residues. V was trimmed by 4 bases and J by 1 base, leaving 8 bases between them. In nucleotides, the CDR3 is TGTGCCAGCAGCCGCGACCCGAACACTGAAGCTTTCTTT. This gives the protein CASSRDPNTEAFF.

The chain has TRBV18 and TRBJ2-1; the D gene is possibly TRBD2 (5 bases). The CDR3 is 15 residues long. Trimming left V 5 bases short and J 5 bases short, with 16 bases between. Looked up from germline, CDR1 is KGHSH and CDR2 is LQKENI. The CDR3 protein is CASSYKDDYNNEQFF. The CDR3, as DNA: TGTGCCAGCTCATACAAAGACGACTATAACAATGAGCAGTTCTTC.

The J gene is TRBJ2-3, the V gene TRBV6-1, with unresolved D. Germline loops: CDR1 MNHNS, CDR2 SASEGT. With 3 bases removed from V and 2 bases from J, the gap between germline ends came to 9 bases. CDR3 size: 14 residues. The CDR3 is CASSDGRNTDTQYF. DNA of the CDR3: TGTGCCAGCAGTGACGGACGAAACACAGATACGCAGTATTTT.

The chain joins TRBV19 to TRBJ1-6, with D hard to call. This CDR3 comprises 14 residues. Trimming took 10 bases from V and 3 from J, leaving 13 bases between them. Germline V gives CDR1 LNHDA, CDR2 SQIVND (reference sequence). CDR3 coding DNA: TGTGCCAATATGGGCAGACACTATAATTCACCCCTCCACTTT. It is translated as CANMGRHYNSPLHF.

This sequence joins TRBV29-1 and TRBJ1-1; D is perhaps TRBD1 (5 bases). Germline V gene sequence: CDR1 SQVTM, CDR2 ANQGSEA. This CDR3 spans 13 amino acids. The CDR3 sequence: CSFIEGLNTEAFF. As DNA, the CDR3 is TGCAGTTTTATAGAGGGACTGAACACTGAAGCTTTCTTT.

The chain recombines TRBV19 with TRBJ1-5; 11 nucleotides line up with TRBD1. With V trimmed by 5 bases and J by 2 bases, 8 bases remained unmatched. The CDR3 spans 17 residues. CDR1 LNHDA and CDR2 SQIVND come from the germline V gene (reference sequence). The chain's CDR3 is CASSGGTGGVGNQPQHF. CDR3 DNA sequence: TGTGCCAGTAGTGGCGGGACAGGGGGAGTGGGCAATCAGCCCCAGCATTTT.